This T cell receptor beta chain appears in the sequencing data of a study of blood T cell repertoires in COVID-19. As for the study in general: Italy, Spain and the United States were the sources of the convalescent and acute COVID-19 samples. In each case, the material was cDNA or gDNA derived from T cells, B-cell-depleted T cells, or PBMCs.

After removal of 4 bases from V and 2 bases from J, the junction contained 5 bases not matched to a gene. The germline gives CDR1 LNHDA, CDR2 SQIVND (reference sequence). This CDR3 has 15 residues. The table lists this clone with a few counts. The repertoire was sequenced with immunoSEQ multiplex PCR; TCRdb's copy has only in-frame clones and lacks some. The sample lists about half a million clones; 80% to 90% were seen once. Sequencing was carried out using peripheral blood. The sequence was collected from a man aged 18 to 35 with COVID-19, enrolled during active disease. V and J are TRBV19 and TRBJ1-1; 9 positions agree with TRBD1. This CDR3 is CASSRGDRVNTEAFF. The CDR3, as DNA: TGTGCCAGTAGTAGGGGGGACAGGGTAAACACTGAAGCTTTCTTT.